This is a list of T cell receptor beta chains from one sample in a study of cytomegalovirus exposure and HLA in healthy donors. TCRdb's copy holds only in-frame clones and misses some; the assay was immunoSEQ multiplex PCR. The top ten clones hold less than 9.5% of a sample with 100,000 to 150,000 clones, 75% to 85% of them seen once. Sequencing input: PBMCs. The receptors derive from a woman in her forties or fifties in good health and CMV-seropositive. CDR3s include the opening cysteine and the closing phenylalanine or tryptophan.

v_call: TRBV5-1; cdr3_aa: CASSPGREKLFF
v_call: TRBV7-2; cdr3_aa: CASSLVFLTGELFF
v_call: TRBV19; cdr3_aa: CASSTQGAANIQYF
v_call: TRBV5-1; cdr3_aa: CASSLAGTGGNIKSGYTF
v_call: TRBV5-1; cdr3_aa: CASSLAPGQGSYEQYF
v_call: TRBV9; cdr3_aa: CASSVTPLAYVSTDTQYF
v_call: TRBV2; cdr3_aa: CASQGQGWTGELFF
v_call: TRBV6-5; cdr3_aa: CASSYSFVGGANEQFF
v_call: TRBV29-1; cdr3_aa: CSVQGAGADTQYF
v_call: TRBV10-3; cdr3_aa: CAIRQGPENQPQHF
v_call: TRBV19; cdr3_aa: CASTWGTGQGNQPQHF
v_call: TRBV11-3; cdr3_aa: CASSPGRGSYEQYF
v_call: TRBV6-1; cdr3_aa: CASSERLSGRTYEQYF
v_call: TRBV30; cdr3_aa: CAWTGGNLGGTEAFF
v_call: TRBV10-3; cdr3_aa: CAISEASGLWMADTQYF
v_call: TRBV7-9; cdr3_aa: CASSSPVEEAFF
v_call: TRBV18; cdr3_aa: CASSPLTRNQETQYF
v_call: TRBV19; cdr3_aa: CATVAGTVYNEQFF
v_call: TRBV15; cdr3_aa: CATSRDAGGAVDTQYF
v_call: TRBV7-9; cdr3_aa: CASSPGQIYGYTF
v_call: TRBV4-1; cdr3_aa: CASSQDDSPYEQYF
v_call: TRBV19; cdr3_aa: CASSIAVNNEQFF
v_call: TRBV7-2; cdr3_aa: CASSLQGGGTSTDTQYF
v_call: TRBV5-1; cdr3_aa: CASSQMTSGQGAELFF
v_call: TRBV5-1; cdr3_aa: CASSLGQTFQEQYF
v_call: TRBV7-2; cdr3_aa: CASSLIGTVNQPQHF
v_call: TRBV18; cdr3_aa: CASSPPYYSTDTQYF
v_call: TRBV5-1; cdr3_aa: CASSPGRGYQETQYF
v_call: TRBV15; cdr3_aa: CATRRGPLGYNEQFF
v_call: TRBV9; cdr3_aa: CASSGPDRSEKLFF
v_call: TRBV7-2; cdr3_aa: CASSLRTGTSTDTQYF
v_call: TRBV5-4; cdr3_aa: CASSLGRTQGYEQYF
v_call: TRBV6-6; cdr3_aa: CASTQGAPNYGYPF
v_call: TRBV4-2; cdr3_aa: CASSQGTGAYGYTF
v_call: TRBV18; cdr3_aa: CASSLAGGLNEKLFF
v_call: TRBV19; cdr3_aa: CASSLQGRTNEKLFF
v_call: TRBV7-9; cdr3_aa: CASSFSAGGRFGNTIYF
v_call: TRBV27; cdr3_aa: CASSLRPDREANYGYTF
v_call: TRBV2; cdr3_aa: CASSSGQLYEQYF
v_call: TRBV18; cdr3_aa: CASSPPGVGTGELFF
v_call: TRBV5-4; cdr3_aa: CASGTTDRGFNSPLHF
v_call: TRBV7-9; cdr3_aa: CASSLEAANTEAFF
v_call: TRBV30; cdr3_aa: CAWTPDRGPFTIYF